The present TCR beta chain was sequenced within a study of T cell changes during pregnancy in multiple sclerosis. Some clones are missing from TCRdb's copy, which holds only in-frame ones; the method was immunoSEQ multiplex PCR. The sample yields 38,000 or so clones, over 90% seen once. Germline V CDR1 and CDR2: MNHNY, SVGAGI (reference sequence). J was trimmed by 6 bases and V by 4 bases; bases with no gene match: 9. CDR3 length equals 15 residues. The sequences come from CD4+ T cells from peripheral blood mononuclear cells, collected in the second trimester of pregnancy. The chain combines TRBV6-6 with TRBJ1-2; 9 nucleotides agree with TRBD1. The receptor was isolated from a female donor with multiple sclerosis, enrolled in a pregnancy study. The CDR3 here is CASSFRTGGEDGYTF. The CDR3 coding sequence is TGTGCCAGCAGTTTTAGAACAGGGGGCGAAGATGGCTACACCTTC.